The 22 T cell receptor beta chains below come from one sample, sequenced in a study of cytomegalovirus exposure and HLA in healthy donors (TCRdb year 2017). The library relied on the immunoSEQ multiplex PCR assay. The multiplex PCR relied on a mix of 60 forward primers for TCR Vbeta segments and 13 reverse primers for TCR Jbeta segments. The source is immuneACCESS, and TCRdb retained only in-frame sequences with V and J called. Part of the clones is not carried over; for the studies checked, unresolved V genes explain less than half of this, and the remainder is unexplained. This sample holds a few hundred thousand clones; around 81% were observed only once. Less than 9% of the sample is in the top ten clones. The sequenced material came from PBMCs. The receptors here all came from a woman aged 55-70 years in good health and CMV-seropositive.

The gene calls are TRBV11-3 and TRBJ2-7; 8 bases align to TRBD1. Losses at the gene ends were 4 bases for V and 0 bases for J; bases not matched to a gene: 5. Germline assignment: CDR1 SGHNT and CDR2 YENEEA. CDR3 length: 15 amino acids. The DNA of the CDR3 is TGTGCCAGCAGCTATAGGGGACAGGACTCCTACGAGCAGTACTTC. Encoded protein: CASSYRGQDSYEQYF.

A word on this clone: Other DNA sequences of this sample code for an identical CDR3. The chain couples TRBV19 to TRBJ2-3; the D gene is possibly TRBD2 (5 bases). The CDR3 has 13 residues. Trimming cost V 4 bases and J 1 base, with 6 bases left between them. Per the germline V gene, CDR1 is LNHDA and CDR2 is SQIVND (reference sequence). CDR3 residues: CASSRGGTDTQYF. The DNA for the CDR3 is TGTGCCAGTAGTAGGGGAGGCACAGATACGCAGTATTTT.

The gene calls are TRBV5-6 and TRBJ1-4; D remains unclear. Germline V gives CDR1 SGHDT, CDR2 YYEEEE. V gave up 4 bases and J gave up 8 bases, with 15 bases separating them. CDR3 length: 14 amino acids. The CDR3 sequence: CASSPRGAAEKLFF. CDR3 nucleotide sequence: TGTGCCAGCAGCCCCCGAGGTGCGGCGGAAAAACTGTTTTTT.

The genes are TRBV12-5 and TRBJ2-3; maybe TRBD2 (5 bases). The CDR3 is made up of 15 amino acids. V gave up 1 base and J gave up 5 bases, with 13 bases separating them. The V gene's germline CDR1 is LGHNT and CDR2 FRNRAP. CDR3 coding DNA: TGTGCTAGTGGTTTGGCCACTGCGGCGGGAGATACGCAGTATTTT. Its translation is CASGLATAAGDTQYF.

V and J are TRBV19 and TRBJ1-1, with TRBD1 matching 7 bases. J lost 1 base, V lost 3 bases, and 5 bases had no gene match. This CDR3 contains 15 residues. Germline values: CDR1 LNHDA, CDR2 SQIVND (reference sequence). The CDR3 nucleotides read TGTGCCAGTAGTATTAGTGGGACAGCGAACACTGAAGCTTTCTTT. Its translation is CASSISGTANTEAFF.

J is TRBJ1-1 and V is TRBV10-2; possibly TRBD1 for D (6 bases). The CDR3 loop spans 14 amino acids. Trimming took off 5 bases at V and 5 bases at J, with 15 bases between the two ends. The germline CDR1 and CDR2 sequences are WSHSY and SAAADI. DNA for the CDR3: TGCGCCAGCAGTTCGAATACAGGGTGGACTGAAGCTTTCTTT. It codes for CASSSNTGWTEAFF.

This chain connects TRBV2 to TRBJ1-2; TRBD1 agrees at 8 bases. From germline, CDR1 is SNHLY and CDR2 FYNNEI. CDR3 length: 13 amino acids. Losses at the gene ends were 6 bases for V and 9 bases for J; bases not matched to a gene: 9. DNA of the CDR3: TGTGCCAGCAGCAGAAGAGGACAGGGAAGCTACACCTTC. Amino acid sequence: CASSRRGQGSYTF.

This clone has just a few counts. DNA of the CDR3: TGTGCCAGCAGTGTGGAGGGGAGCTCCTACAATGAGCAGTTCTTC. Its translation is CASSVEGSSYNEQFF. This sequence joins TRBV2 and TRBJ2-1; weak D call: TRBD2 (6 bases). The CDR3 length is 15 residues. V lost 4 bases and J 0 bases, leaving 10 bases between the germline ends. Per the germline V gene, CDR1 is SNHLY and CDR2 is FYNNEI.

This clone turned up a few times. The chain links TRBV6-5 to TRBJ1-3; 8 bases fit TRBD1. The germline V gene encodes CDR1 MNHEY and CDR2 SVGAGI. Losses at the gene ends were 2 bases for V and 2 bases for J; bases not matched to a gene: 5. The CDR3 loop spans 16 amino acids. The CDR3 sequence: CASSYGQGATGNTIYF. The CDR3 DNA sequence: TGTGCCAGCAGTTACGGGCAGGGGGCGACTGGAAACACCATATATTTT.

This clone was seen ten or more times. The V gene is TRBV11-2, the J gene TRBJ2-1; 12 bases line up with TRBD2. The CDR3 spans 15 residues. Trimming at V came to 2 bases and at J to 9 bases, leaving 5 bases not matched to a gene. CDR1 SGHAT and CDR2 FQNNGV come from the germline V gene. CDR3 amino acids: CASSLLTSGRSEQFF. The CDR3 DNA is TGTGCCAGCAGCTTACTAACTAGCGGGAGGAGTGAGCAGTTCTTC.

This clone came up once. This sequence joins TRBV9 and TRBJ2-7, with 8 bases lining up with TRBD2. The CDR3 extends over 15 amino acids. Germline V gene lookup returns CDR1 SGDLS and CDR2 YYNGEE. J lost 5 bases, V lost 3 bases, and 10 bases had no gene match. CDR3 sequence: CASSEGTSQFHEQYF. The CDR3 DNA reads as TGTGCCAGCAGCGAGGGGACTAGTCAGTTCCACGAGCAGTACTTC. Full variable domain (missing parts from reference TRBV9 and TRBJ2-7): DSGVTQTPKHLITATGQRVTLRCSPRSGDLSVYWYQQSLDQGLQFLIQYYNGEERAKGNILERFSAQQFPDLHSELNLSSLELGDSALYFCASSEGTSQFHEQYFGPGTRLTVT.

The chain couples TRBV4-2 to TRBJ1-1; maybe TRBD1 (5 bases). Germline V gives CDR1 LGHNA, CDR2 YNFKEQ. Between the trimmed V and J ends, which lost 2 bases and 11 bases, there was a span of 12 bases. This CDR3 is 12 amino acids long. CDR3 region: CASSQPPGTAFF. DNA for the CDR3: TGTGCCAGCAGCCAACCACCAGGGACTGCTTTCTTT.

This clone appeared a single time. The chain couples TRBV27 to TRBJ1-5; tentative D call: TRBD1 (5 bases). Germline V gives CDR1 MNHEY, CDR2 SMNVEV (reference sequence). This CDR3 spans 13 amino acids. The V end was cut by 4 bases, the J end by 5 bases, with 9 bases between. The DNA of the CDR3 is TGTGCCAGCAGTTCCAGGGTGGATCAGCCCCAGCATTTT. Protein: CASSSRVDQPQHF.

The sample holds a few counts of this clone. The genes are TRBV5-1 and TRBJ2-1, with 10 bases aligning to TRBD2. This CDR3 comprises 16 residues. The germline V gene encodes CDR1 SGHRS and CDR2 YFSETQ. The V and J ends lost 4 bases and 7 bases, in that order; junction bases with no gene match: 11. The CDR3 region is CASSQTAGGPGNEQFF. The DNA for the CDR3 is TGCGCCAGCAGCCAAACAGCGGGAGGGCCTGGAAATGAGCAGTTCTTC.

The chain recombines TRBV5-1 with TRBJ2-7, with 8 bases fitting TRBD1. In germline, CDR1 is SGHRS, CDR2 YFSETQ. With V trimmed by 4 bases and J by 7 bases, 13 bases remained unmatched. The CDR3 totals 15 residues. The CDR3 DNA reads as TGCGCCAGCAGCCCCGAAGGGACAGGCCTGAGGGAGCAGTACTTC. Translating gives CASSPEGTGLREQYF.

CDR3 in amino acids: CASSPGVAANNEQFF. The CDR3 region has the DNA TGCGCCAGCAGCCCCGGGGTAGCGGCAAACAATGAGCAGTTCTTC. The V call is TRBV5-1, the J call TRBJ2-1; TRBD2 is a possible D gene (6 bases). Trimming removed 4 bases at V and 5 bases at J, with 16 bases between. The CDR3 totals 15 residues. CDR1 is SGHRS and CDR2 is YFSETQ in the germline V gene.

The chain couples TRBV11-2 to TRBJ2-7; TRBD1 matches 10 bases. The CDR3 has 16 amino acids. Germline V gives CDR1 SGHAT, CDR2 FQNNGV. V dropped 5 bases and J dropped 2; count of bases not matched to a gene: 9. CDR3 amino acids: CASSLLTGQGPYEQYF. The CDR3 DNA sequence: TGTGCCAGCAGCCTCCTTACGGGACAGGGGCCCTACGAGCAGTACTTC.

The chain uses TRBV7-2 and TRBJ2-3; TRBD1 matches at 10 bases. The V gene end was trimmed by 3 bases and the J gene end by 1 base; junction bases not matched to a gene: 4. CDR1 is SGHTA, CDR2 FQGNSA, per germline. The CDR3 runs to 16 residues. The CDR3 loop is CASSFPGQGRTDTQYF. CDR3 DNA sequence: TGTGCCAGCAGCTTCCCGGGACAGGGGCGCACAGATACGCAGTATTTT.

This clone has only a few counts. CDR3 residues: CATFSGPGGTDTQYF. CDR3 coding DNA: TGTGCCACTTTCAGCGGTCCTGGAGGCACAGATACGCAGTATTTT. The J gene is TRBJ2-3, the V gene TRBV10-3, with D perhaps TRBD2 (5 bases). The V gene's germline CDR1 is ENHRY and CDR2 SYGVKD. The CDR3 is made up of 15 amino acids. V was clipped by 10 bases and J by 1 base, with 18 bases between them.

A remark on this clone: The junction shows a germline mismatch at one end, possibly a read error. The rearrangement uses TRBV15 and TRBJ1-4, with TRBD1 identical over 10 bases. In germline, CDR1 is LNHNV, CDR2 YYDKDF (reference sequence). The CDR3 has 16 amino acids. The CDR3 protein is CATSSYLTGGNVNPLF. The CDR3 DNA follows: TGTGCCACCAGCAGCTACTTGACAGGGGGCAACGTAAACCCCCTTTTT.

V and J are TRBV12-5 and TRBJ2-1; 12 positions match TRBD2. CDR1 and CDR2 from the germline V gene are LGHNT and FRNRAP. The CDR3 is made up of 15 amino acids. J lost 10 bases, V lost 2 bases, and 6 bases had no gene match. The CDR3 coding sequence is TGTGCTAGTGGTTTGCCCGGGACTAGCGGGCTCGAGCAGTTCTTC. Its translation is CASGLPGTSGLEQFF.

J is TRBJ2-4 and V is TRBV9; D not certain. Per the germline V gene, CDR1 is SGDLS and CDR2 is YYNGEE. V was cut by 3 bases and J by 4 bases, with 8 bases left in between. This CDR3 comprises 13 residues. CDR3 sequence (DNA): TGTGCCAGCAGCGGTCGACTGAAAAACATTCAGTACTTC. Residues: CASSGRLKNIQYF.